The present entry profiles one TCR beta chain with its context. These data belong to a study of technical replicates of blood from a handful of donors. Clones were read by immunoSEQ multiplex PCR, and TCRdb kept only the in-frame ones, dropping some. The sample yields more than 80,000 clones, over 90% seen once. Germline CDR1 and CDR2: GTSNPN and SVGIG (reference sequence). Trimming removed 5 bases from V and 6 bases from J, with 22 bases in between. The CDR3 covers 15 residues. Source material: T cells isolated from PBMCs. The rearrangement joins TRBV30 to TRBJ1-2; D gene ambiguous. This TCR came from a human donor in good health. This CDR3 reads CAWGPLSPSGDGYTF. The CDR3 DNA is TGTGCCTGGGGGCCCTTATCTCCGTCCGGTGATGGCTACACCTTC.